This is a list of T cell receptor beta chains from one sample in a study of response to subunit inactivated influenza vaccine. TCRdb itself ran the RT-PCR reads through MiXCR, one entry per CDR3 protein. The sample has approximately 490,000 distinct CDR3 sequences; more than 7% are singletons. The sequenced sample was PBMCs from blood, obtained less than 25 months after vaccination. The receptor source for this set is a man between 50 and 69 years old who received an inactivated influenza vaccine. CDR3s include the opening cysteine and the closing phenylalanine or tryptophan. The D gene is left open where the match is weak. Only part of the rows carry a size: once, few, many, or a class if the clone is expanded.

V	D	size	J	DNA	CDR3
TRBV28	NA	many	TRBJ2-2	TGTGCCAGCACTCCGCCCCTTTTGAACACCGGGGAGCTGTTTTTT	CASTPPLLNTGELFF
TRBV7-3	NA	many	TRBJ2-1	TGTGCCAGCAGCTCTAGCGCTAGCTCCTACAATGAGCAGTTCTTC	CASSSSASSYNEQFF
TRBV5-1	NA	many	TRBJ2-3	TGCGCCAGCACCACCGGGGGAGGAAGAGATACGCAGTATTTT	CASTTGGGRDTQYF
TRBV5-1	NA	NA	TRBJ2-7	TGCGCCAGCAGCACAGGACAGTTCTCCTACGAGCAGTACTTC	CASSTGQFSYEQYF
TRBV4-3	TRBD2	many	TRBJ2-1	TGCGCCAGCAGCCAAGAATTAGCGGGAGGGAAAAATGAGCAGTTCTTC	CASSQELAGGKNEQFF
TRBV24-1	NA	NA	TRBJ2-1	TGTGCCACCAGTGATTTGCGTCAGGGAGGAACCTACAATGAGCAGTTCTTC	CATSDLRQGGTYNEQFF
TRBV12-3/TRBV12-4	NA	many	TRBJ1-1	TGTGCCAGCAGTTACACAAAAACGGACACTGAAGCTTTCTTT	CASSYTKTDTEAFF
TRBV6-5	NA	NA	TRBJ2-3	TGTGCCAGCAGTTACGACAGCACAGATACGCAGTATTTT	CASSYDSTDTQYF
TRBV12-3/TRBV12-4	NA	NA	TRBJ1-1	TGTGCCAGCAGTTTGAATTCAGGGATAACTGAAGCTTTCTTT	CASSLNSGITEAFF
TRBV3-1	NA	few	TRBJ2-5	TGTGCCAGCAGCCAAGATGCAGGGGGGTTCCAAGAGACCCAGTACTTC	CASSQDAGGFQETQYF
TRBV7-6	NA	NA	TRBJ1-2	TGTGCCAGCAGCCCTGGGACGCTACCCTACTATGGCTACACCTTC	CASSPGTLPYYGYTF
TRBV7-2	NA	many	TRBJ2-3	TGTGCCAGCAGCTTAAGCTACAGAAGGGCAGATACGCAGTATTTT	CASSLSYRRADTQYF
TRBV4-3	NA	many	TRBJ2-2	TGCGCCAGCAGCCAAGGGCTAGGGTACACCGGGGAGCTGTTTTTT	CASSQGLGYTGELFF
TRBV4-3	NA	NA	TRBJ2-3	TGCGCCAGCAGCCGAGGCGGTTTTAGCACAGATACGCAGTATTTT	CASSRGGFSTDTQYF
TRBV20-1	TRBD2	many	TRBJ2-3	TGCAGTGCTAGTTGGGCGGGGGGCATTGGAAGCACAGATACGCAGTATTTT	CSASWAGGIGSTDTQYF
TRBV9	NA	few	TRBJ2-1	TGTGCCAGCAGCGCCCGGTCTGACCAGGGGTACACTGGTGAGCAGTTCTTC	CASSARSDQGYTGEQFF
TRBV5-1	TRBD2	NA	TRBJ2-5	TGCGCCAGCAGGACTAGCGGGGAAGAGACCCAGTACTTC	CASRTSGEETQYF
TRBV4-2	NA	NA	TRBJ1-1	TGTGCCAGCAGCCAGTTAGGGGTCGGCACTGAAGCTTTCTTT	CASSQLGVGTEAFF
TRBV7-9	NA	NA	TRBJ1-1	TGTGCCAGCAGCGTCCCTGAAGCTTTCTTT	CASSVPEAFF
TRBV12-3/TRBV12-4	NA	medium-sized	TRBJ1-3	TGTGCCAGCAGTTTGGGGTCTGGAAACACCATATATTTT	CASSLGSGNTIYF
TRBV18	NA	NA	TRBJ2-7	TGTGCCAGCTCACCATTACTACCTGAGCAGTACTTC	CASSPLLPEQYF
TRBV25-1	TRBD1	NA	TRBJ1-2	TGTGCCAGCAGTGAGTGGGTAGGGGGCCTGAGCGGCTACACCTTC	CASSEWVGGLSGYTF
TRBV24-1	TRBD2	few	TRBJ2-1	TGTGCCACCAGTGCTGGTATGCGGGAGGCGGTCCATGAGCAGTTCTTC	CATSAGMREAVHEQFF
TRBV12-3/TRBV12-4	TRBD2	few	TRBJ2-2	TGTGCCAGCAGTGCCACGAAGGGACTAGCGAAGGCCGGGGAGCTGTTTTTT	CASSATKGLAKAGELFF
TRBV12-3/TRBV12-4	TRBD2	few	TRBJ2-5	TGTGCCAGCAGTTTAGCGCGGGTTAGCGGGATCTCGGAGACCCAGTACTTC	CASSLARVSGISETQYF
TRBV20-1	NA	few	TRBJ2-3	TGCAGTGCGAAGGGAGGATTTATAGATACGCAGTATTTT	CSAKGGFIDTQYF
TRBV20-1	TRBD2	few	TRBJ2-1	TGCAGTGCCCTGCGAGCGGGAGGAGCGGATGAGCAGTTCTTC	CSALRAGGADEQFF
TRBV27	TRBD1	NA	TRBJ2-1	TGTGCCAGCAGTTTCTTGTCGTGGGGAACAGGGGTGTCCAATGAGCAGTTCTTC	CASSFLSWGTGVSNEQFF
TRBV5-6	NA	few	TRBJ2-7	TGTGCCAGCAGCTTTATAGGGGGGCGCGAGCAGTACTTC	CASSFIGGREQYF
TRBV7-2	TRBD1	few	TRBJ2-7	TGTGCCAGCAGCTTAGTGGGACAGGGGGCGAAAGGCGAGCAGTACTTC	CASSLVGQGAKGEQYF
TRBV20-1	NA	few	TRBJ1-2	TGCAGTGCTAGAGATGGGACGGCTAACTATGGCTACACCTTC	CSARDGTANYGYTF
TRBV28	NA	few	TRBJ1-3	TGTGCCAGCATGAGCCCTCACTCTGGAAACACCATATATTTT	CASMSPHSGNTIYF
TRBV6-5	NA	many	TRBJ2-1	TGTGCCAGCAGTTACACCCCCGGACCCTACAATGAGCAGTTCTTC	CASSYTPGPYNEQFF
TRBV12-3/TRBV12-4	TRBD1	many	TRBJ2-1	TGTGCCAGCCTAGGGGGACAGGGTTCCTACAATGAGCAGTTCTTC	CASLGGQGSYNEQFF
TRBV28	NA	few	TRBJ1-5	TGTGCCAGCAACACCGGCCGTTATCAGCCCCAGCATTTT	CASNTGRYQPQHF
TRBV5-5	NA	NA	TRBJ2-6	TGTGCCAGCAGCTTCTCCCCCACTGGGGCCAACGTCCTGACTTTC	CASSFSPTGANVLTF
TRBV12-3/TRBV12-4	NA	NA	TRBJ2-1	TGTGCCAGCAGCAATCTAGCGAAGAAAGATAATGAGCAGTTCTTC	CASSNLAKKDNEQFF
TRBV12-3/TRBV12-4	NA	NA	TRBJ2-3	TGTGCCAGCAGTTCTAGTCACGGTGCGCAGTATTTT	CASSSSHGAQYF
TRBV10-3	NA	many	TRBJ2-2	TGTGCCATCAGTGTTCGAGACAGGAACACCGGGGAGCTGTTTTTT	CAISVRDRNTGELFF
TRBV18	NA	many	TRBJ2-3	TGTGCCAGCTCACCGACTGGACAGTACACAGATACGCAGTATTTT	CASSPTGQYTDTQYF
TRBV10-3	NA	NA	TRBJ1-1	TGTGCCATCAGTGATTTAGGCTTGATGGCTGAAGCTTTCTTT	CAISDLGLMAEAFF
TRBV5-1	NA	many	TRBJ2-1	TGCGCCAGCAGCTTCGACCCCAGCTCCTACAATGAGCAGTTCTTC	CASSFDPSSYNEQFF
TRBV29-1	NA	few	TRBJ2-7	TGCAGCGTAGCCTTTGGGGTCCACGAGCAGTACTTC	CSVAFGVHEQYF
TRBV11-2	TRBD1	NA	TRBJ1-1	TGTGCCAGCAGCTCCCGGGACAGGGGTGAAGCTTTCTTT	CASSSRDRGEAFF
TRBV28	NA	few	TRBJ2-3	TGTGCCAGCAGTTTATACCTGGCTTCTGGCACAGATACGCAGTATTTT	CASSLYLASGTDTQYF
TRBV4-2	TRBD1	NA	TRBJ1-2	TGTGCCGGCAGCCAAGACCAGGGGGCGAACTATGGCTACACCTTC	CAGSQDQGANYGYTF
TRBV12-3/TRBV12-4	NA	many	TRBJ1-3	TGTGCCAGCAGTCCCTTAGTCACCAGGGGAAACACCATATATTTT	CASSPLVTRGNTIYF
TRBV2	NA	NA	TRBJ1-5	TGTGCCAGCAGTACGGTCAGAGGCAATCAGCCCCAGCATTTT	CASSTVRGNQPQHF
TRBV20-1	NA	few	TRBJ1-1	TGCAGGGGCGAGGTGAACACTGAAGCTTTCTTT	CRGEVNTEAFF
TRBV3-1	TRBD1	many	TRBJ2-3	TGTGCCAGCAGCACCTCAAGGGGGCTCACAGATACGCAGTATTTT	CASSTSRGLTDTQYF
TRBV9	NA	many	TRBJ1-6	TGTGCCGGCAGCCTCCTGGAGGTGCCCCAGGTTGATTCACCCCTCCACTTT	CAGSLLEVPQVDSPLHF